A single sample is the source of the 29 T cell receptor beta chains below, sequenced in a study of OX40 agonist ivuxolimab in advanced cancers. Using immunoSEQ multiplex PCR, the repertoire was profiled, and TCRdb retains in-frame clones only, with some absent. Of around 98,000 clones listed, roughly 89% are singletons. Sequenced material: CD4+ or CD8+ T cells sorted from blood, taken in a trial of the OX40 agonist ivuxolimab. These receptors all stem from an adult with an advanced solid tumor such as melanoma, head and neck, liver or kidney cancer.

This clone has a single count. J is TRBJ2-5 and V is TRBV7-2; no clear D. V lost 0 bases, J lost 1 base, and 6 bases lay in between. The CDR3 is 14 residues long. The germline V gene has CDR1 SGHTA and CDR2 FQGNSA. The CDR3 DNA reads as TGTGCCAGCAGCTTAGCGTTGGGCCAAGAGACCCAGTACTTC. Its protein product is CASSLALGQETQYF.

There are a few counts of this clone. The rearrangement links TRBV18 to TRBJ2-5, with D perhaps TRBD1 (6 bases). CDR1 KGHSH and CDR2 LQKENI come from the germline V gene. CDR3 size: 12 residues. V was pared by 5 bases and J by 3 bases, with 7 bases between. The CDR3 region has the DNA TGTGCCAGCTCAGAGGGGGAAGAGACCCAGTACTTC. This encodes CASSEGEETQYF.

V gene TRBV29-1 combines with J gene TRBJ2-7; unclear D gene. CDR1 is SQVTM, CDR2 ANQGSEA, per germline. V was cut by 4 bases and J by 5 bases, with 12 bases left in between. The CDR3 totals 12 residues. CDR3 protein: CSVVDTAHEQYF. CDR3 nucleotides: TGCAGCGTTGTTGACACCGCCCACGAGCAGTACTTC.

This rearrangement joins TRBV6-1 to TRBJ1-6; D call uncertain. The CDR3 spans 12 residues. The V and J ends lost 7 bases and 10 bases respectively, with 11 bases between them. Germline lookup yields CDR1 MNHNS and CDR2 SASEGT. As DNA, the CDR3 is TGTGCCAGCAACCGACTGGGGTCACCCCTCCACTTT. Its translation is CASNRLGSPLHF.

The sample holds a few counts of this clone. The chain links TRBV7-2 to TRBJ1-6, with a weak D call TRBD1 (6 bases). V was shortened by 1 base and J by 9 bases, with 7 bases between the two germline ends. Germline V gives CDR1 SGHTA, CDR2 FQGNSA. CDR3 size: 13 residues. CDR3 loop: CASSLGGASPLHF. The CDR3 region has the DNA TGTGCCAGCAGCTTAGGGGGGGCTTCACCCCTCCACTTT.

The CDR3: CASSIGLVLNTGELFF. The CDR3 DNA follows: TGCGCCAGCAGCATAGGACTAGTGTTGAACACCGGGGAGCTGTTTTTT. The chain has TRBV5-1 and TRBJ2-2; TRBD2 matches 7 bases. From germline, CDR1 is SGHRS and CDR2 YFSETQ. This CDR3 has 16 amino acids. V was pared by 4 bases and J by 1 base, with 7 bases of the junction left unmatched. The full variable domain, in which reference TRBV5-1 and TRBJ2-2 provide the parts outside the CDR3, is KAGVTQTPRYLIKTRGQQVTLSCSPISGHRSVSWYQQTPGQGLQFLFEYFSETQRNKGNFPGRFSGRQFSNSRSEMNVSTLELGDSALYLCASSIGLVLNTGELFFGEGSRLTVL.

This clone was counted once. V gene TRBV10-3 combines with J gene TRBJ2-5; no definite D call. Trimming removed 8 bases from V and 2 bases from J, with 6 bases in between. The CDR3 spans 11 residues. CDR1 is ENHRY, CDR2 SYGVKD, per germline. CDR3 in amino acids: CAIGPQETQYF. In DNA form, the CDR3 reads TGTGCCATCGGGCCGCAAGAGACCCAGTACTTC.

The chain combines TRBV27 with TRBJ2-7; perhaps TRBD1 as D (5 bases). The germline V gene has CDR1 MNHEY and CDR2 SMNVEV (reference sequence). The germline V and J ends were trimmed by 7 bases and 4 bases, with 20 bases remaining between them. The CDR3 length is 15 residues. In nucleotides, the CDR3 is TGTGCCAGCAATTCCCCCTTTGGGGCTTGGTACGAGCAGTACTTC. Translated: CASNSPFGAWYEQYF.

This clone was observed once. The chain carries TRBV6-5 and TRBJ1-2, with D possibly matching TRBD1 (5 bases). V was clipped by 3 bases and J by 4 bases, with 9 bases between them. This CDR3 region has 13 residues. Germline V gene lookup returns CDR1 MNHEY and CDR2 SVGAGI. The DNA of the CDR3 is TGTGCCAGCAGTTATCCAGGGTTCTATGGCTACACCTTC. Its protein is CASSYPGFYGYTF.

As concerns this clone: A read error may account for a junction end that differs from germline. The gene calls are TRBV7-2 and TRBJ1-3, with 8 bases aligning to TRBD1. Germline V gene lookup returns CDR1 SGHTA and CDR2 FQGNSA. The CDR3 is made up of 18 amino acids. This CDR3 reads CASSSIATGAISGSTIYF. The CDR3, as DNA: TGTGCCAGCAGCTCGATCGCGACAGGGGCTATATCTGGAAGCACCATATATTTT.

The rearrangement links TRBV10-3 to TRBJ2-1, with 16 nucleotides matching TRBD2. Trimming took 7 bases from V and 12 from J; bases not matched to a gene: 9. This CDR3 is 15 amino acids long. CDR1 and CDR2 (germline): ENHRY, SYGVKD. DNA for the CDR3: TGTGCCATCACCGCCGGGACTAGCGGGGGGGCTGGGCAGTTCTTC. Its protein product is CAITAGTSGGAGQFF.

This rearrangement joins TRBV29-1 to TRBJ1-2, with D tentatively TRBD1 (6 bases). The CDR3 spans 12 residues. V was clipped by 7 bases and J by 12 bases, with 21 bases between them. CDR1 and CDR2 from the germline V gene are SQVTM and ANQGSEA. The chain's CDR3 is CSGKYTRGENTF. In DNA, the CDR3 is TGCAGCGGAAAATACACCAGGGGCGAAAACACCTTC.

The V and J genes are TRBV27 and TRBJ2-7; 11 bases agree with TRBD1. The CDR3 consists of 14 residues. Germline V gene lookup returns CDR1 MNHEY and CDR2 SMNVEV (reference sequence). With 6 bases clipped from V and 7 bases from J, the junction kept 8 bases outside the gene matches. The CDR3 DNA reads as TGTGCCAGCAGGCGGACAGGGGGCACGGGGGAGCAGTACTTC. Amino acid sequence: CASRRTGGTGEQYF.

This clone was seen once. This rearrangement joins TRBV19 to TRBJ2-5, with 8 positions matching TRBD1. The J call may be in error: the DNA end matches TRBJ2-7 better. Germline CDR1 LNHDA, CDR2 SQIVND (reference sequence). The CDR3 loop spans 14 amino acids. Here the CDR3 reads CASANWTGYYEQYF. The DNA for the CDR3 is TGTGCCAGTGCTAATTGGACAGGGTACTACGAGCAGTACTTC.

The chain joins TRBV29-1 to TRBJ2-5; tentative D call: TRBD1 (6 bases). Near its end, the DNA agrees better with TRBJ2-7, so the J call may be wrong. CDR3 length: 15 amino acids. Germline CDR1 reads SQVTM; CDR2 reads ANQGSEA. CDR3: CSVEDRQGYKYEQYF. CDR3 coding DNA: TGCAGCGTTGAAGATCGGCAGGGGTATAAGTACGAGCAGTACTTC.

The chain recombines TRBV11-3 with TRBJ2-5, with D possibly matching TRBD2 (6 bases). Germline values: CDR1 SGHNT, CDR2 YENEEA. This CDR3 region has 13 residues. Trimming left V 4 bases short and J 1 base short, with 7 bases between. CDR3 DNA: TGTGCCAGCAGCTCGGGACTCCAAGAGACCCAGTACTTC. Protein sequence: CASSSGLQETQYF.

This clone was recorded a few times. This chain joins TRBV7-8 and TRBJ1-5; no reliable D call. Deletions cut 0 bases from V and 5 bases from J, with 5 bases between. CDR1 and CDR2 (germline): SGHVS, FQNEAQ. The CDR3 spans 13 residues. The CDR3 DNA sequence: TGTGCCAGCAGCTTAGCAGTGGATCAGCCCCAGCATTTT. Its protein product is CASSLAVDQPQHF.

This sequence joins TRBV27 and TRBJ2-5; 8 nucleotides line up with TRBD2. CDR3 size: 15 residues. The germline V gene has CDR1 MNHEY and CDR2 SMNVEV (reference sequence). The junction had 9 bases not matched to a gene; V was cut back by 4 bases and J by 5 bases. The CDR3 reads CASSSGLVGTETQYF. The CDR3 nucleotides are TGTGCCAGCAGTTCGGGACTAGTGGGGACGGAGACCCAGTACTTC.

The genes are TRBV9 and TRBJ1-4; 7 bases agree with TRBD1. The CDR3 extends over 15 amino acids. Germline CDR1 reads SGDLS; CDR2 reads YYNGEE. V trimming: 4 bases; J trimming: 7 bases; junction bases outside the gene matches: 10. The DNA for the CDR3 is TGTGCCAGCAGCTTTGGGACAGCGAGGGGTGAAAAACTGTTTTTT. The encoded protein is CASSFGTARGEKLFF.

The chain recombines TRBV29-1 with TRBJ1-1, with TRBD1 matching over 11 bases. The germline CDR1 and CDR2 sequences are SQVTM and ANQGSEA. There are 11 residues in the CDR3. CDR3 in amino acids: CRGDRGTEAFF. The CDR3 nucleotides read TGCAGGGGGGACAGGGGGACTGAAGCTTTCTTT.

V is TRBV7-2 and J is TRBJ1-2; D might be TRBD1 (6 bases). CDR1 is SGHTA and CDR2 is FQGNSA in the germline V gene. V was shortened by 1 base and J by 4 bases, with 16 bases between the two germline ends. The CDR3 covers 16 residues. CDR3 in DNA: TGTGCCAGCAGCTTAGGTTTGCGGGGGCTAGGCTATGGCTACACCTTC. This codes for CASSLGLRGLGYGYTF. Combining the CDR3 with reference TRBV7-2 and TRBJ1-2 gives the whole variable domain GAGVSQSPSNKVTEKGKDVELRCDPISGHTALYWYRQSLGQGLEFLIYFQGNSAPDKSGLPSDRFSAERTGGSVSTLTIQRTQQEDSAVYLCASSLGLRGLGYGYTFGSGTRLTVV.

CDR3 sequence reads: CASSQTRGGSYNEQFF. As DNA, the CDR3 is TGTGCCAGCAGCCAGACCCGGGGGGGCTCCTACAATGAGCAGTTCTTC. The rearrangement uses TRBV7-3 and TRBJ2-1; 8 positions match TRBD2. V was clipped by 5 bases and J by 0 bases; unmatched bases: 6. Germline assignment: CDR1 SGHTA and CDR2 FQGTGA. The CDR3 is 16 amino acids.

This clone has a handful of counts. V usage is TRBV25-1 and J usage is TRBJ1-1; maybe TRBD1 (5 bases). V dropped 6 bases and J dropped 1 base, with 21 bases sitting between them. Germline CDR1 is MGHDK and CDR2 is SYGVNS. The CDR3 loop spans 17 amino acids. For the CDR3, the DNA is TGTGCCAGCAGCCCTGTTCTCCGGGGCAGGACGAACACTGAAGCTTTCTTT. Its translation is CASSPVLRGRTNTEAFF.

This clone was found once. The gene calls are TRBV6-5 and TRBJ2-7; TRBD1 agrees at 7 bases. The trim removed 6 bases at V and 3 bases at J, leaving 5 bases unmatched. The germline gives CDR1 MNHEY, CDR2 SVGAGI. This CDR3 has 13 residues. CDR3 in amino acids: CASSPDRDYEQYF. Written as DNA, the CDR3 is TGTGCCAGCAGCCCCGACAGGGACTACGAGCAGTACTTC.

The CDR3 reads CASSLLRGALGTGELFF. The CDR3 DNA is TGTGCCAGCAGCTTGCTACGGGGGGCGCTTGGCACCGGGGAGCTGTTTTTT. This chain connects TRBV5-8 to TRBJ2-2; D possibly corresponds to TRBD2 (7 bases). Germline V gene sequence: CDR1 SGHTS, CDR2 YDEGEE. With 1 base removed from V and 4 bases from J, the gap between germline ends came to 17 bases. The CDR3 covers 17 residues. The full variable domain, rest sourced from reference TRBV5-8 and TRBJ2-2, is EAGVTQSPTHLIKTRGQQATLRCSPISGHTSVYWYQQALGLGLQFLLWYDEGEERNRGNFPPRFSGRQFPNYSSELNVNALELEDSALYLCASSLLRGALGTGELFFGEGSRLTVL.

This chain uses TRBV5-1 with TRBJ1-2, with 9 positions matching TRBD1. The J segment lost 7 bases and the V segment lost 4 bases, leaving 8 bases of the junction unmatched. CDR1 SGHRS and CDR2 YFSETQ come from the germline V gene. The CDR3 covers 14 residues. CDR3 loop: CASSPTGGTGGYTF. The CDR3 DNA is TGCGCCAGCAGCCCAACAGGGGGCACTGGTGGCTACACCTTC. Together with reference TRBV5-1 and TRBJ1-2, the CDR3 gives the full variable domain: KAGVTQTPRYLIKTRGQQVTLSCSPISGHRSVSWYQQTPGQGLQFLFEYFSETQRNKGNFPGRFSGRQFSNSRSEMNVSTLELGDSALYLCASSPTGGTGGYTFGSGTRLTVV.

The CDR3, as DNA: TGTGCTAGTGGTTTGGGCAAAGGGGTCACTGTCAGTAACTATGGCTACACCTTC. Protein product: CASGLGKGVTVSNYGYTF. This chain uses TRBV12-5 with TRBJ1-2; D may be TRBD1 (5 bases). The V end lost 1 base, the J end lost 1 base, and 19 bases lay between the germline ends. Germline V gene lookup returns CDR1 LGHNT and CDR2 FRNRAP. The CDR3 covers 18 residues.

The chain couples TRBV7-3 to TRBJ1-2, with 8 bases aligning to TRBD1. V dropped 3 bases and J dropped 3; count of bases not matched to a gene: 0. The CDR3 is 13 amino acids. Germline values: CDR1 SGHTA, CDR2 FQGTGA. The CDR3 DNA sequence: TGTGCCAGCAGCTTGGACAGGGACTATGGCTACACCTTC. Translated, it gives CASSLDRDYGYTF.

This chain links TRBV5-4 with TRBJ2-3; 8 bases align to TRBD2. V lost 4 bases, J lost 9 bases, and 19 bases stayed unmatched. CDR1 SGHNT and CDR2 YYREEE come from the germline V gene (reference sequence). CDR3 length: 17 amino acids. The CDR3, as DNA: TGTGCCAGCAGCCAGGCGGGAGGTGGGGGCCTTTTCGGGACGCAGTATTTT. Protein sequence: CASSQAGGGGLFGTQYF. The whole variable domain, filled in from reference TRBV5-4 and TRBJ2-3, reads ETGVTQSPTHLIKTRGQQVTLRCSSQSGHNTVSWYQQALGQGPQFIFQYYREEENGRGNFPPRFSGLQFPNYSSELNVNALELDDSALYLCASSQAGGGGLFGTQYFGPGTRLTVL.